This entry lists 3 T cell receptor beta chains sequenced from one sample in a study of metastatic and nonmetastatic thyroid tumors. TCRdb re-called the PCR reads via MiXCR. Of 15,000 to 20,000 clones listed, 29% are singletons. Every patient underwent thyroid surgery untreated. Sequenced: tumor tissue. The receptors here all came from a female donor with papillary thyroid cancer or a benign thyroid nodule (not recorded which). Some clones in this sample may be carry-over from other donors' samples.

J is TRBJ2-7 and V is TRBV11-2; TRBD2 matches 9 bases. Losses at the gene ends were 5 bases for V and 6 bases for J; bases not matched to a gene: 5. Germline-derived CDR1 and CDR2 are SGHAT and FQNNGV. The CDR3 has 13 residues. The CDR3 spells CASSGGLAAEQYF. CDR3 DNA sequence: TGTGCCAGCAGCGGGGGACTAGCAGCCGAGCAGTACTTC.

This clone has ten or more counts. The junction differs from germline at one of its ends, possibly a read error. Within the sample, other DNA sequences also encode this same CDR3. The chain is built from TRBV6-1 and TRBJ2-3, with 11 nucleotides matching TRBD1. The CDR3 runs 13 residues. Germline assignment: CDR1 MNHNS and CDR2 SASEGT. CDR3 coding DNA: TGCGCCAGTCGGGACAGGGGGTTAGATACGCAGTATTTT. Residues: CASRDRGLDTQYF.

This clone ranks as medium-sized. The J gene is TRBJ1-5, the V gene TRBV2; 9 bases fit TRBD1. This CDR3 contains 14 residues. With 6 bases clipped from V and 4 bases from J, the junction kept 4 bases outside the gene matches. Germline V lookup: CDR1 SNHLY, CDR2 FYNNEI. The CDR3 spells CASSPGTGNQPQHF. CDR3 coding DNA: TGTGCCAGCAGCCCCGGGACAGGGAATCAGCCCCAGCATTTT.